This is a list of T cell receptor beta chains from one sample in a study of T-cell reconstitution after alpha-beta-depleted transplantation in children. TCRdb analysed the PCR reads with MiXCR anew, one entry per CDR3 protein. The table has tens of thousands of distinct CDR3 sequences, around 5.9% seen once. The material was PBMCs, mostly from graft donor cells, obtained 60 days after TCRalphabeta/CD19-depleted stem cell transplant. The receptors stem from a female patient aged 2-10 years who had a stem cell transplant for aplastic anemia, so the T cells may come from the graft donor. CDR3s include the opening cysteine and the closing phenylalanine or tryptophan. Fields, in order: D gene, V gene, J gene, clone size, CDR3 DNA, CDR3 protein. A D gene is named only where the DNA matches it firmly. Clone sizes are given selectively: once, few, many, or a class where the clone is expanded.

>TRBD1|TRBV4-2|TRBJ1-2|many
TGTGCCAGCAGCCAAGAGGACAGGGGATACTATGGCTACACCTTC
CASSQEDRGYYGYTF
>TRBD1|TRBV7-2|TRBJ1-4|many
TGTGCCAGCAGCCCCGAGTGGGGACAGGATGAAAAACTGTTTTTT
CASSPEWGQDEKLFF
>-|TRBV7-3|TRBJ2-3|few
TGTGCCAGCAGCTTAAGTCCCGGAAAGCGGAGGGGGGCCGAACGCACAGATACGCAGTATTTT
CASSLSPGKRRGAERTDTQYF
>-|TRBV5-1|TRBJ1-6|many
TGCGCCAGCAGCTTTGACGGAAATCGAAATTCACCCCTCCACTTT
CASSFDGNRNSPLHF
>-|TRBV5-1|TRBJ2-7|many
TGCGCCAGCAGCGAGGGAATCGCCTACGAGCAGTACTTC
CASSEGIAYEQYF
>-|TRBV3-1|TRBJ2-7|many
TGTGCCAGCAGCCAAGATGTTTCCGAGCAGTACTTC
CASSQDVSEQYF
>-|TRBV7-6|TRBJ1-1|-
TGTGCCAGCAGCTTAGCCCCAATCGGAGTGTTGAACACTGAAGCTTTCTTT
CASSLAPIGVLNTEAFF
>-|TRBV16|TRBJ1-3|few
TGTGCCAGCAGCCAGAGCAAAACTTCTGGAAACACCATATATTTT
CASSQSKTSGNTIYF
>TRBD2|TRBV27|TRBJ2-1|many
TGTGCCAGCACCCCCGGGACTAGCGTTGAGCAGTTCTTC
CASTPGTSVEQFF
>TRBD2|TRBV11-2|TRBJ2-3|medium-sized
TGTGCCAGCGTCAGGGGTAGCGGGAGAACAGATACGCAGTATTTT
CASVRGSGRTDTQYF
>-|TRBV5-1|TRBJ2-5|many
TGCGCCAGCAGCTTAAGTGAGACCCAGTACTTC
CASSLSETQYF
>TRBD2|TRBV5-1|TRBJ2-1|many
TGCGCCAGCAGCGTTGGGCCATCAGCGGGGTCTTGGAATGAGCAGTTCTTC
CASSVGPSAGSWNEQFF
>-|TRBV28|TRBJ2-5|many
TGTGCCAGCAGCTCTACCCTCCAAGAGACCCAGTACTTC
CASSSTLQETQYF
>-|TRBV9|TRBJ2-7|many
TGTGCCAGCAGCGTATTTGTTTGGGTTCCGAGCTCCTACGAGCAGTACTTC
CASSVFVWVPSSYEQYF
>TRBD2|TRBV15|TRBJ2-2|many
TGTGCCACCAGCAGGGCCGGGACTAGCGGGGCCGGGGAGCTGTTTTTT
CATSRAGTSGAGELFF
>-|TRBV30|TRBJ1-4|-
TGTGCCTGGTCCCGGGATACTAATGAAAAACTGTTTTTT
CAWSRDTNEKLFF
>-|TRBV12-3/TRBV12-4|TRBJ2-3|many
TGTGCCAGCAGCCAGGTAGCGGTTTTAATCACAGATACGCAGTATTTT
CASSQVAVLITDTQYF
>TRBD1|TRBV5-1|TRBJ1-6|many
TGCGCCAGCAGCTGGGGGACAGGCCGGGCGGATTCACCCCTCCACTTT
CASSWGTGRADSPLHF
>-|TRBV5-1|TRBJ2-6|many
TGCGCCAGCAGCTTAACCACGAGGGCTTCTGGGGCCAACGTCCTGACTTTC
CASSLTTRASGANVLTF
>-|TRBV5-5|TRBJ2-1|many
TGTGCCAGCAGCTTGTTCAATGAGCAGTTCTTC
CASSLFNEQFF
>-|TRBV5-1|TRBJ2-1|many
TGCGCCAGCAGCTTGGCCGTATCAGGCGGCAGAAAAAGCAATGAGCAGTTCTTC
CASSLAVSGGRKSNEQFF
>-|TRBV3-1|TRBJ1-1|-
TGTGCCAGCAGGACAGAATCTAACACTGAAGCTTTCTTT
CASRTESNTEAFF
>-|TRBV18|TRBJ2-1|few
TGTGCCAGCTCACCCCCCCTTCGGGTGGGTGAGCAGTTCTTC
CASSPPLRVGEQFF
>-|TRBV29-1|TRBJ2-5|many
TGCAGCGCACGGGCCTCAGTGGCCCTGGAGACCCAGTACTTC
CSARASVALETQYF
>-|TRBV7-2|TRBJ2-3|few
TGTGCCGCGTCCACGGGGACCTTCTCCACAGATACGCAGTATTTT
CAASTGTFSTDTQYF
>-|TRBV21-1|TRBJ2-7|-
TGTGCCAGCAGCAGGCCCGATGGGGTGATCCTAACCTACGAGCAGTACTTC
CASSRPDGVILTYEQYF
>-|TRBV12-3/TRBV12-4|TRBJ2-2|many
TGTGCCAGCAGTTTGGGTCTGTCTCACACCGGGGAGCTGTTTTTT
CASSLGLSHTGELFF
>TRBD1|TRBV20-1|TRBJ1-2|many
TGCAGTGCCGAAGACAGGGGCTATGGCTACACCTTC
CSAEDRGYGYTF
>-|TRBV3-1|TRBJ2-7|-
TGTGCCAGCAGCCAAGGGTGGGGGGCGAGCTCCTACGAGCAGTACTTC
CASSQGWGASSYEQYF
>-|TRBV28|TRBJ2-6|many
TGTGCCAGCAGTGTCCAGGGATCCGGGGCCAACGTCCTGACTTTC
CASSVQGSGANVLTF
>-|TRBV6-5|TRBJ1-1|many
TGTGCCAGCAGCGTACAGGGCATGAACACTGAAGCTTTCTTT
CASSVQGMNTEAFF
>-|TRBV6-2/TRBV6-3|TRBJ2-1|many
TGTGCCAGCAGTTACGAAAGACACTCCTACAATGAGCAGTTCTTC
CASSYERHSYNEQFF
>TRBD1|TRBV5-6|TRBJ2-7|-
TGTGCCAGCAGCTCGGACAGGGGGGCCTACGAGCAGTACTTC
CASSSDRGAYEQYF
>-|TRBV7-6|TRBJ1-1|many
TGTGCCAGCAGCTTAAGGCCTAGCCCCGTCCGGGGGAACACTGAAGCTTTCTTT
CASSLRPSPVRGNTEAFF
>-|TRBV5-1|TRBJ1-6|many
TGCGCCAGCAGCTTGGGGACATATAATTCACCCCTCCACTTT
CASSLGTYNSPLHF
>TRBD2|TRBV7-9|TRBJ2-1|-
TGTGCCAGCAGCTTACAGTATCTAGCGGGGGAGTCTGGTGAGCAGTTCTTC
CASSLQYLAGESGEQFF
>TRBD1|TRBV7-8|TRBJ2-7|many
TGTGCCAGCAGCTCCCAAACAGGGGTGTGGGAGCAGTACTTC
CASSSQTGVWEQYF
>-|TRBV4-1|TRBJ1-4|few
TGCGCCAGCAGCCAAGAAGGTGCGCCGGTGTGCTTGTATGAAAAACTGTTTTTT
CASSQEGAPVCLYEKLFF
>-|TRBV28|TRBJ2-7|many
TGTGCCAGCACTACAGGGTCCTACGAGCAGTACTTC
CASTTGSYEQYF
>-|TRBV15|TRBJ2-2|many
TGTGCCACCAGCACCGGAGGTGGATGGGTCAGCGGGGAGCTGTTTTTT
CATSTGGGWVSGELFF
>-|TRBV20-1|TRBJ1-2|many
TGCAGTGCTATGGCGACAGCAAACCTTTATGGCTACACCTTC
CSAMATANLYGYTF